One and the same sample provided the 28 T cell receptor beta chains below, sequenced in a study of memory CD4+ T cells and cytomegalovirus serostatus. The sort gate was single viable CD3+CD4+CD8-CD45RO+ cells for memory CD4+ T cells. Clones were read by immunoSEQ multiplex PCR, and TCRdb kept only the in-frame ones, dropping some. The table records about 75,000 clones, 60% to 80% of them present only once. The sequenced sample was memory CD4+ T cells from blood. The receptors stem from an adult in good health and CMV-seropositive.

This clone was observed a handful of times. The chain joins TRBV18 to TRBJ2-5; a weak D match, TRBD2 (5 bases). The CDR3 loop spans 13 amino acids. Germline V gene data show CDR1 as KGHSH and CDR2 as LQKENI. Trimming took 4 bases from V and 3 from J, leaving 9 bases between them. The CDR3 protein is CASSREMKETQYF. The CDR3 nucleotides are TGTGCCAGCTCACGGGAGATGAAAGAGACCCAGTACTTC.

The J gene is TRBJ2-3, the V gene TRBV9, with D perhaps TRBD1 or TRBD2 (5 bases each). With 0 bases removed from V and 4 bases from J, the gap between germline ends came to 15 bases. Germline assignment: CDR1 SGDLS and CDR2 YYNGEE. This CDR3 contains 16 residues. CDR3 sequence: CASSVGLGDGADTQYF. The CDR3 nucleotides are TGTGCCAGCAGCGTAGGGCTAGGGGACGGGGCAGATACGCAGTATTTT.

The chain joins TRBV11-2 to TRBJ1-3; D unresolved. Germline CDR1 reads SGHAT; CDR2 reads FQNNGV. This CDR3 comprises 18 residues. V lost 5 bases and J 0 bases, leaving 20 bases between the germline ends. Written as DNA, the CDR3 is TGTGCCAGCAGCCAATTAGGGTTAATCTCCCCCTCTGGAAACACCATATATTTT. The encoded protein is CASSQLGLISPSGNTIYF. Full variable domain (outside the CDR3, taken from reference TRBV11-2 and TRBJ1-3): EAGVAQSPRYKIIEKRQSVAFWCNPISGHATLYWYQQILGQGPKLLIQFQNNGVVDDSQLPKDRFSAERLKGVDSTLKIQPAKLEDSAVYLCASSQLGLISPSGNTIYFGEGSWLTVV.

This clone was detected once. The chain uses TRBV4-1 and TRBJ2-4; TRBD1 aligns across 10 bases. Germline CDR1 reads MGHRA; CDR2 reads YSYEKL. V was clipped by 4 bases and J by 9 bases; unmatched bases: 9. The CDR3 sequence is 15 residues long. CDR3 coding DNA: TGCGCCAGCAGCCTTGACAGGGGGCGACTTAGCATTCAGTACTTC. Its translation: CASSLDRGRLSIQYF.

This chain's CDR3 is CASSESTGGIYEQYF. The CDR3 DNA reads TGTGCCAGCAGTGAGTCTACAGGGGGAATCTACGAGCAGTACTTC. The V and J genes are TRBV2 and TRBJ2-7; 8 bases map to TRBD1. The CDR3 covers 15 residues. The V gene's germline CDR1 is SNHLY and CDR2 FYNNEI. V lost 3 bases, J lost 3 bases, and 7 bases stayed unmatched.

The rearrangement uses TRBV2 and TRBJ1-2; 7 nucleotides match TRBD1. V shed 6 bases, J shed 4 bases, and the junction held 11 bases outside the gene matches. This CDR3 is 15 amino acids long. Germline V gene sequence: CDR1 SNHLY, CDR2 FYNNEI. The CDR3 spells CASRVGGGVGYGYTF. The CDR3 region has the DNA TGTGCCAGCAGGGTGGGAGGGGGCGTAGGCTATGGCTACACCTTC.

The chain is built from TRBV19 and TRBJ1-5; 8 positions match TRBD1. The germline V gene has CDR1 LNHDA and CDR2 SQIVND (reference sequence). With V trimmed by 0 bases and J by 7 bases, 5 bases remained unmatched. There are 15 residues in the CDR3. The CDR3: CASSIDRGLGQPQHF. The DNA of the CDR3 is TGTGCCAGTAGTATAGACAGGGGGCTGGGGCAGCCCCAGCATTTT.

This clone was observed once. This chain joins TRBV29-1 and TRBJ2-1, with a weak D call TRBD2 (7 bases). Deletions cut 7 bases from V and 6 bases from J, with 19 bases between. Germline-derived CDR1 and CDR2 are SQVTM and ANQGSEA. The length of the CDR3 is 14 residues. The CDR3 here is CSGGGGIAGNEQFF. The CDR3 coding sequence is TGCAGCGGAGGGGGGGGAATCGCTGGCAATGAGCAGTTCTTC.

The rearrangement uses TRBV5-6 and TRBJ2-2; TRBD2 aligns across 12 bases. The ends lost 5 bases at V and 5 bases at J; junction bases unmatched: 7. Germline V CDR1 and CDR2: SGHDT, YYEEEE. The CDR3 extends over 16 amino acids. The CDR3 bases are TGTGCCAGCAGTTTTGGACTAGCGGGAATAACCGGGGAGCTGTTTTTT. This sequence encodes CASSFGLAGITGELFF. The complete variable domain, with remaining parts taken from reference TRBV5-6 and TRBJ2-2, reads DAGVTQSPTHLIKTRGQQVTLRCSPKSGHDTVSWYQQALGQGPQFIFQYYEEEERQRGNFPDRFSGHQFPNYSSELNVNALLLGDSALYLCASSFGLAGITGELFFGEGSRLTVL.

This chain connects TRBV7-2 to TRBJ2-3; TRBD2 is a possible D gene (5 bases). CDR3 length equals 15 residues. Germline V gene data show CDR1 as SGHTA and CDR2 as FQGNSA. Trimming took 11 bases from V and 2 from J, leaving 20 bases between them. CDR3 nucleotides: TGTGCCGCTGGGGAGAGCGGACGCTTCACAGATACGCAGTATTTT. This gives the protein CAAGESGRFTDTQYF.

The chain employs TRBV11-2 and TRBJ1-2; perhaps TRBD1 as D (5 bases). The germline V gene encodes CDR1 SGHAT and CDR2 FQNNGV. V lost 1 base to trimming and J lost 11 bases, with 14 bases between them. CDR3 size: 13 residues. CDR3 coding DNA: TGTGCCAGCAGCTTAGGGCAGGGCCGGGAGTACACCTTC. This codes for CASSLGQGREYTF.

J is TRBJ1-1 and V is TRBV11-3, with a tentative D call TRBD1 (6 bases). Per germline, CDR1 SGHNT and CDR2 YENEEA. Trimming removed 4 bases from V and 6 bases from J, with 18 bases in between. The length of the CDR3 is 15 residues. CDR3 nucleotide sequence: TGTGCCAGCAGCTCACCAGGGGCGGTAGGCGCTGAAGCTTTCTTT. Its protein is CASSSPGAVGAEAFF.

The chain joins TRBV6-1 to TRBJ1-4, with D tentatively TRBD1 (5 bases). Germline-derived CDR1 and CDR2 are MNHNS and SASEGT. CDR3 length: 14 residues. With 6 bases removed from V and 5 bases from J, the gap between germline ends came to 13 bases. The CDR3 DNA is TGTGCCAGCAGAGAACAGGTTTACAATGAAAAACTGTTTTTT. It codes for CASREQVYNEKLFF.

This chain uses TRBV12-5 with TRBJ2-5; 9 nucleotides agree with TRBD2. Trimming removed 5 bases from V and 8 bases from J; junction bases left unmatched: 12. Looked up from germline, CDR1 is LGHNT and CDR2 is FRNRAP. The CDR3 runs 15 residues. CDR3 sequence: CASGPLGVAGATQYF. DNA of the CDR3: TGTGCTAGTGGTCCCCTCGGGGTAGCGGGAGCCACCCAGTACTTC.

V is TRBV6-1 and J is TRBJ1-2; D gene ambiguous. CDR1 and CDR2 (germline): MNHNS, SASEGT. Trimming took off 0 bases at V and 0 bases at J, with 14 bases between the two ends. The CDR3 runs to 17 residues. CDR3 residues: CASSEARGILPNYGYTF. CDR3 DNA sequence: TGTGCCAGCAGTGAAGCGCGAGGGATTCTGCCTAACTATGGCTACACCTTC.

This chain uses TRBV18 with TRBJ1-3; TRBD1 might be the D (6 bases). Deletions cut 0 bases from V and 2 bases from J, with 14 bases between. The CDR3 extends over 17 amino acids. Looked up from germline, CDR1 is KGHSH and CDR2 is LQKENI. The CDR3 loop is CASSPPLRGRAGNTIYF. The CDR3 DNA reads as TGTGCCAGCTCACCACCGCTTCGGGGGCGCGCTGGAAACACCATATATTTT. The variable domain in full, completed from reference TRBV18 and TRBJ1-3, reads NAGVMQNPRHLVRRRGQEARLRCSPMKGHSHVYWYRQLPEEGLKFMVYLQKENIIDESGMPKERFSAEFPKEGPSILRIQQVVRGDSAAYFCASSPPLRGRAGNTIYFGEGSWLTVV.

The rearrangement joins TRBV9 to TRBJ2-5; D gene unclear. The CDR3 is made up of 14 amino acids. V was shortened by 0 bases and J by 0 bases, with 6 bases between the two germline ends. Germline values: CDR1 SGDLS, CDR2 YYNGEE. The CDR3, as DNA: TGTGCCAGCAGCGTAGGGCTGTACCAAGAGACCCAGTACTTC. Protein product: CASSVGLYQETQYF.

The CDR3 sequence: CASSNRDTLGEQYF. CDR3 coding DNA: TGTGCCAGCTCCAACCGGGACACCCTCGGCGAGCAGTACTTC. V usage is TRBV18 and J usage is TRBJ2-7; possibly TRBD1 for D (6 bases). Between the trimmed V and J ends, which lost 6 bases and 6 bases, there was a span of 18 bases. The CDR3 consists of 14 residues. CDR1 and CDR2 (germline): KGHSH, LQKENI. The whole variable domain, filled in from reference TRBV18 and TRBJ2-7, reads NAGVMQNPRHLVRRRGQEARLRCSPMKGHSHVYWYRQLPEEGLKFMVYLQKENIIDESGMPKERFSAEFPKEGPSILRIQQVVRGDSAAYFCASSNRDTLGEQYFGPGTRLTVT.

V gene TRBV29-1 combines with J gene TRBJ1-1; tentatively, D is TRBD1 (5 bases). CDR3 length: 12 amino acids. Germline lookup yields CDR1 SQVTM and CDR2 ANQGSEA. Trimming shortened V by 3 bases and J by 7 bases, and 12 bases separated the two germline ends. CDR3 DNA sequence: TGCAGCGTTGACGGGGGAAGGAGTGAAGCTTTCTTT. Protein: CSVDGGRSEAFF.

The chain recombines TRBV28 with TRBJ1-1; D not certain. The germline CDR1 and CDR2 sequences are MDHEN and SYDVKM. With 5 bases removed from V and 3 bases from J, the gap between germline ends came to 13 bases. CDR3 length: 14 residues. CDR3 nucleotide sequence: TGTGCCAGCAGTCGGCGACGGCCTTACACTGAAGCTTTCTTT. Translated, it gives CASSRRRPYTEAFF. The entire variable domain, with the rest obtained from reference TRBV28 and TRBJ1-1, is as follows: DVKVTQSSRYLVKRTGEKVFLECVQDMDHENMFWYRQDPGLGLRLIYFSYDVKMKEKGDIPEGYSVSREKKERFSLILESASTNQTSMYLCASSRRRPYTEAFFGQGTRLTVV.

The chain joins TRBV5-6 to TRBJ1-2; TRBD1 might be the D (6 bases). Germline V gives CDR1 SGHDT, CDR2 YYEEEE. The V end lost 0 bases, the J end lost 4 bases, and 10 bases lay between the germline ends. The CDR3 consists of 14 residues. CDR3 sequence reads: CASSLAGRGYGYTF. The CDR3 coding sequence is TGTGCCAGCAGCTTGGCGGGCAGGGGCTATGGCTACACCTTC.

This chain connects TRBV19 to TRBJ2-2; possible D gene TRBD1, 5 bases. CDR3 size: 13 residues. Germline V gene lookup returns CDR1 LNHDA and CDR2 SQIVND (reference sequence). Trimming shortened V by 3 bases and J by 12 bases, and 14 bases separated the two germline ends. CDR3 coding DNA: TGTGCCAGTAGTATTAATCGACAGACCCAGCTGTTTTTT. Its protein is CASSINRQTQLFF. The full variable domain, completed using reference TRBV19 and TRBJ2-2, is DGGITQSPKYLFRKEGQNVTLSCEQNLNHDAMYWYRQDPGQGLRLIYYSQIVNDFQKGDIAEGYSVSREKKESFPLTVTSAQKNPTAFYLCASSINRQTQLFFGEGSRLTVL.

The chain is built from TRBV4-2 and TRBJ2-7; 10 bases map to TRBD1. The junction had 1 base not matched to a gene; V was cut back by 1 base and J by 1 base. Germline CDR1 and CDR2: LGHNA and YNFKEQ. This CDR3 region has 15 residues. CDR3 sequence: CASSQGQGASYEQYF. The CDR3 nucleotides read TGTGCCAGCAGCCAAGGACAGGGGGCTTCCTACGAGCAGTACTTC.

The chain is built from TRBV27 and TRBJ1-5; a possible D gene is TRBD1 (5 bases). V was pared by 8 bases and J by 8 bases, with 16 bases between. The CDR3 is 13 amino acids. CDR1 and CDR2 from the germline V gene are MNHEY and SMNVEV (reference sequence). CDR3 protein: CASSYRGVEPQHF. DNA of the CDR3: TGTGCCAGCTCATACCGGGGGGTAGAGCCCCAGCATTTT.

V usage is TRBV6-9 and J usage is TRBJ1-6; tentative D call: TRBD1 (5 bases). In germline, CDR1 is MNHGY, CDR2 SVAAGI. This CDR3 spans 14 amino acids. The V end was cut by 4 bases, the J end by 5 bases, with 9 bases between. Here the CDR3 DNA reads TGTGCCAGCAGTTCCGGGACCGATAATTCACCCCTCCACTTT. This translates into CASSSGTDNSPLHF.

V gene TRBV9 combines with J gene TRBJ2-3; possible D gene TRBD2, 5 bases. Germline V gene lookup returns CDR1 SGDLS and CDR2 YYNGEE. This CDR3 is 15 amino acids long. V was cut by 1 base and J by 0 bases, with 9 bases left in between. CDR3 sequence reads: CASSVTGISTDTQYF. CDR3 nucleotides: TGTGCCAGCAGCGTAACGGGGATTAGCACAGATACGCAGTATTTT.

This CDR3 is CSVGKGLAGGETQYF. In DNA, the CDR3 is TGCAGCGTTGGTAAGGGACTAGCGGGAGGTGAGACCCAGTACTTC. The rearrangement links TRBV29-1 to TRBJ2-5; 15 positions agree with TRBD2. V trimming: 4 bases; J trimming: 5 bases; junction bases outside the gene matches: 5. The CDR3 sequence is 15 residues long. Germline CDR1 SQVTM, CDR2 ANQGSEA. Complete variable domain (other parts from reference TRBV29-1 and TRBJ2-5): SAVISQKPSRDICQRGTSLTIQCQVDSQVTMMFWYRQQPGQSLTLIATANQGSEATYESGFVIDKFPISRPNLTFSTLTVSNMSPEDSSIYLCSVGKGLAGGETQYFGPGTRLLVL.

The chain recombines TRBV2 with TRBJ1-2; no reliable D call. Trimming took off 5 bases at V and 6 bases at J, with 19 bases between the two ends. There are 15 residues in the CDR3. Germline CDR1 is SNHLY and CDR2 is FYNNEI. CDR3 loop: CASSSIRAKGNGYTF. CDR3 bases: TGTGCCAGCAGTTCAATCCGGGCCAAGGGAAATGGCTACACCTTC.